Listed below are T cell receptor beta chains from one sample, sequenced in a study of blood T cell repertoires in COVID-19. The protocol was immunoSEQ multiplex PCR, while the TCRdb copy is restricted to in-frame clones and leaves out a portion. The sample consists of over 400,000 clones, roughly 91% of them appearing once. Source material: peripheral blood. The origin of the receptors is a woman aged 45-59 years with COVID-19, enrolled during active disease. Each CDR3 is given with its conserved first and last residue. D genes are given only for firm matches. Expanded clones get a size class; other rows say once, few or many, or leave the size out.

j_call: TRBJ1-6; v_call: TRBV3-1/TRBV3-2; clone_size: once; d_call: .; cdr3_nt: TGTGCCAGCAGCCGCGGGGTACTAGGGATAAAAAATTCACCCCTCCACTTT; cdr3_aa: CASSRGVLGIKNSPLHF
j_call: TRBJ2-5; v_call: TRBV6-5; clone_size: .; d_call: TRBD2; cdr3_nt: TGTGCCAGCATGGTAGCGGGGGGGCCGGAGGAGACCCAGTACTTC; cdr3_aa: CASMVAGGPEETQYF
j_call: TRBJ1-2; v_call: TRBV6-5; clone_size: .; d_call: .; cdr3_nt: TGTGCCAGCACCAGAGTGTGGGGGCACTATGGCTACACCTTC; cdr3_aa: CASTRVWGHYGYTF
j_call: TRBJ2-5; v_call: TRBV29-1; clone_size: .; d_call: TRBD1; cdr3_nt: TGCAGCGCGACCATAGCAGGGGGAGAGACCCAGTACTTC; cdr3_aa: CSATIAGGETQYF
j_call: TRBJ2-1; v_call: TRBV2; clone_size: .; d_call: .; cdr3_nt: TGTGCCAGCAGCCAAGAGGGCCCCCTTGGGTACAATGAGCAGTTCTTC; cdr3_aa: CASSQEGPLGYNEQFF
j_call: TRBJ1-3; v_call: TRBV12-3/TRBV12-4; clone_size: .; d_call: .; cdr3_nt: TGTGCCAGCAGTCCCCTCTCTGGAAACACCATATATTTT; cdr3_aa: CASSPLSGNTIYF
j_call: TRBJ2-7; v_call: TRBV11-1; clone_size: .; d_call: TRBD2; cdr3_nt: TGTGCCAGCAGCCCCGGTCGCGGGGGGCCCCACGAGCAGTACTTC; cdr3_aa: CASSPGRGGPHEQYF
j_call: TRBJ1-1; v_call: TRBV12-5; clone_size: .; d_call: .; cdr3_nt: TGTGCTAGTGGTTTGGTAGTGGGGGCGAACACTGAAGCTTTCTTT; cdr3_aa: CASGLVVGANTEAFF
j_call: TRBJ2-7; v_call: TRBV9; clone_size: .; d_call: TRBD2; cdr3_nt: TGTGCCAGCAGCGTAGGTTCTAGCGGGGGGTTAACCTACGAGCAGTACTTC; cdr3_aa: CASSVGSSGGLTYEQYF
j_call: TRBJ1-2; v_call: TRBV19; clone_size: .; d_call: .; cdr3_nt: TGTGCCAGTAGTATATTGGAGGGGTACTATGGCTACACCTTC; cdr3_aa: CASSILEGYYGYTF
j_call: TRBJ1-1; v_call: TRBV2; clone_size: .; d_call: TRBD1; cdr3_nt: TGTGCCAGCAGTGAACCCCGGGGCAGGGGGTCGACTGAAGCTTTCTTT; cdr3_aa: CASSEPRGRGSTEAFF
j_call: TRBJ1-1; v_call: TRBV28; clone_size: .; d_call: TRBD1; cdr3_nt: TGTGCCAGCAGTATGACAGGGAATTCTGAAGCTTTCTTT; cdr3_aa: CASSMTGNSEAFF
j_call: TRBJ1-2; v_call: TRBV30; clone_size: .; d_call: TRBD1; cdr3_nt: TGTGCCTGGACGCTAATGACAGGGAACTATGGCTACACCTTC; cdr3_aa: CAWTLMTGNYGYTF
j_call: TRBJ1-2; v_call: TRBV12-3/TRBV12-4; clone_size: .; d_call: .; cdr3_nt: TGTGCCAGCAGCCTTAGTAACTATGGCTACACCTTC; cdr3_aa: CASSLSNYGYTF
j_call: TRBJ2-1; v_call: TRBV27; clone_size: .; d_call: .; cdr3_nt: TGTGCCAGCAGTTTAGGTCAGGCCAACAATGAGCAGTTCTTC; cdr3_aa: CASSLGQANNEQFF
j_call: TRBJ1-1; v_call: TRBV6-5; clone_size: .; d_call: .; cdr3_nt: TGTGCCAGCAGCCCAGGAGAGGGCACTGAAGCTTTCTTT; cdr3_aa: CASSPGEGTEAFF
j_call: TRBJ1-3; v_call: TRBV30; clone_size: many; d_call: .; cdr3_nt: TGTGCCTGGAGGGGGCTTGGAAACACCATATATTTT; cdr3_aa: CAWRGLGNTIYF
j_call: TRBJ1-1; v_call: TRBV7-8; clone_size: .; d_call: TRBD1; cdr3_nt: TGTGCCAGCAGGACCGGGACAGGACCTTCCGGGACTGAAGCTTTCTTT; cdr3_aa: CASRTGTGPSGTEAFF
j_call: TRBJ2-1; v_call: TRBV19; clone_size: .; d_call: .; cdr3_nt: TGTGCCAGTATGAACGGAAGAGTATCCTACAGCTCCTACAATGAGCAGTTCTTC; cdr3_aa: CASMNGRVSYSSYNEQFF
j_call: TRBJ2-6; v_call: TRBV5-6; clone_size: once; d_call: .; cdr3_nt: TGTGCCAGCAGCTTGTCCGCGGCAGGGGCTGCCTCTGGGGCCAACGTCCTGACTTTC; cdr3_aa: CASSLSAAGAASGANVLTF
j_call: TRBJ1-2; v_call: TRBV6-5; clone_size: .; d_call: TRBD1; cdr3_nt: TGTGCCAGCAGGCCATACCGACAGGGGGACTATGGCTACACCTTC; cdr3_aa: CASRPYRQGDYGYTF
j_call: TRBJ2-1; v_call: TRBV18; clone_size: .; d_call: TRBD1; cdr3_nt: TGTGCCAGCTCACCAGAGACAGGGTGGAGGAAGTCCTACAATGAGCAGTTCTTC; cdr3_aa: CASSPETGWRKSYNEQFF
j_call: TRBJ1-2; v_call: TRBV9; clone_size: .; d_call: .; cdr3_nt: TGTGCCAGCAGCGTAGCTGGTACGGGAAACTATGGCTACACCTTC; cdr3_aa: CASSVAGTGNYGYTF
j_call: TRBJ1-4; v_call: TRBV7-9; clone_size: once; d_call: TRBD1; cdr3_nt: TGTGCCAGCAGCCCCGACAGGGGCTGGCGGGCTAATGAAAAACTGTTTTTT; cdr3_aa: CASSPDRGWRANEKLFF
j_call: TRBJ2-6; v_call: TRBV5-1; clone_size: .; d_call: TRBD1; cdr3_nt: TGCGCCAGCAGCACAGGACAGGTCGTCGCTGGGGCCAACGTCCTGACTTTC; cdr3_aa: CASSTGQVVAGANVLTF
j_call: TRBJ2-3; v_call: TRBV28; clone_size: once; d_call: TRBD1; cdr3_nt: TGTGCCAGCAGCCTGGACAGGGGCGGAAGCACAGATACGCAGTATTTT; cdr3_aa: CASSLDRGGSTDTQYF
j_call: TRBJ1-1; v_call: TRBV7-9; clone_size: .; d_call: TRBD1; cdr3_nt: TGTGCCAGCAGCAGCGGCGTAGAAAACAGGGGCACTGAAGCTTTCTTT; cdr3_aa: CASSSGVENRGTEAFF
j_call: TRBJ1-2; v_call: TRBV29-1; clone_size: .; d_call: TRBD1; cdr3_nt: TGCAGCGCTCCTGACGGACAGGGGGGGCTCCCCTTC; cdr3_aa: CSAPDGQGGLPF
j_call: TRBJ2-1; v_call: TRBV13; clone_size: .; d_call: TRBD2; cdr3_nt: TGTGCCAGCAGCTTAGTTACGCGGGGGGGCTACAATGAGCAGTTCTTC; cdr3_aa: CASSLVTRGGYNEQFF
j_call: TRBJ2-7; v_call: TRBV9; clone_size: .; d_call: TRBD2; cdr3_nt: TGTGCCAGCACGTCCGGGACTAGTCCCTCCGAGCAGTACTTC; cdr3_aa: CASTSGTSPSEQYF
j_call: TRBJ1-1; v_call: TRBV5-1; clone_size: .; d_call: TRBD1; cdr3_nt: TGCGCCAGCAGCTTTACAGGGGGCCGGAACACTGAAGCTTTCTTT; cdr3_aa: CASSFTGGRNTEAFF
j_call: TRBJ2-1; v_call: TRBV27; clone_size: .; d_call: .; cdr3_nt: TGTGCCAGTATTTCGGCGGGGGCTCGTGTCTTC; cdr3_aa: CASISAGARVF
j_call: TRBJ1-3; v_call: TRBV19; clone_size: .; d_call: TRBD1; cdr3_nt: TGTGCCAGTAGTATTGGACAGGGTGGGCACACCATATATTTT; cdr3_aa: CASSIGQGGHTIYF
j_call: TRBJ1-2; v_call: TRBV6-5; clone_size: .; d_call: TRBD1; cdr3_nt: TGTGCCAGCAGTCCGGGACAGGAGCCCTATGGCTACACCTTC; cdr3_aa: CASSPGQEPYGYTF
j_call: TRBJ2-3; v_call: TRBV10-1; clone_size: .; d_call: .; cdr3_nt: TGCGCCAGCAGTGAGTCCCGGGGTCCTAGCACAGATACGCAGTATTTT; cdr3_aa: CASSESRGPSTDTQYF
j_call: TRBJ2-7; v_call: TRBV5-1; clone_size: .; d_call: TRBD2; cdr3_nt: TGCGCCAGCAGCTTGGCGGGGGGAACCTACGAGCAGTACTTC; cdr3_aa: CASSLAGGTYEQYF
j_call: TRBJ1-4; v_call: TRBV9; clone_size: .; d_call: .; cdr3_nt: TGTGCCAGCAGCGTGTGGGGAGGGGCTCGTGAAAAACTGTTTTTT; cdr3_aa: CASSVWGGAREKLFF
j_call: TRBJ1-2; v_call: TRBV2; clone_size: few; d_call: .; cdr3_nt: TGTGCCAGCAGCCTAACTTTTTATGGCTACACCTTC; cdr3_aa: CASSLTFYGYTF
j_call: TRBJ1-6; v_call: TRBV10-2; clone_size: .; d_call: TRBD1; cdr3_nt: TGCGCCAGCAGTGAGTTGAACAACAGGGGGACCCTCTATAATTCACCCCTCCACTTT; cdr3_aa: CASSELNNRGTLYNSPLHF
j_call: TRBJ2-7; v_call: TRBV24-1; clone_size: .; d_call: .; cdr3_nt: TGTGCCACCAGTGGTCTCCTTTCGATGAAGTCCTATCCCTCCTACGAGCAGTACTTC; cdr3_aa: CATSGLLSMKSYPSYEQYF
j_call: TRBJ2-1; v_call: TRBV3-1/TRBV3-2; clone_size: .; d_call: TRBD1; cdr3_nt: TGTGCCAGCAGCCTCGAGGGGGCCGATCGCCATGAGCAGTTCTTC; cdr3_aa: CASSLEGADRHEQFF
j_call: TRBJ2-7; v_call: TRBV2; clone_size: once; d_call: TRBD1; cdr3_nt: TGTGCCAGCTTTGGGACAGGGGAGTACGAGCAGTACTTC; cdr3_aa: CASFGTGEYEQYF
j_call: TRBJ2-5; v_call: TRBV7-7; clone_size: once; d_call: TRBD1; cdr3_nt: TGTGCCAGCAGCCAAGGGACAGGGGGACAAGAGACCCAGTACTTC; cdr3_aa: CASSQGTGGQETQYF
j_call: TRBJ2-7; v_call: TRBV6-5; clone_size: .; d_call: .; cdr3_nt: TGTGCCAGCAGTAGAACGGGGGTTTCTGGCGAGCAGTACTTC; cdr3_aa: CASSRTGVSGEQYF
j_call: TRBJ2-3; v_call: TRBV5-1; clone_size: .; d_call: TRBD2; cdr3_nt: TGCGCCAGCAGGTCCGTGACTAGCCGAGATACGCAGTATTTT; cdr3_aa: CASRSVTSRDTQYF
j_call: TRBJ1-2; v_call: TRBV18; clone_size: .; d_call: TRBD1; cdr3_nt: TGTGCCAGCTCACCCCTAAGTCAGGGGGCCAATACTATGCGGGGCTACACCTTC; cdr3_aa: CASSPLSQGANTMRGYTF
j_call: TRBJ1-1; v_call: TRBV28; clone_size: .; d_call: .; cdr3_nt: TGTGCCAGCAGGGCTGGGGGGACTGAAGCTTTCTTT; cdr3_aa: CASRAGGTEAFF
j_call: TRBJ2-2; v_call: TRBV19; clone_size: .; d_call: .; cdr3_nt: TGTGCCACCGCATTCCCGGGACATCTAGCCGGGGAGCTGTTTTTT; cdr3_aa: CATAFPGHLAGELFF
j_call: TRBJ1-5; v_call: TRBV28; clone_size: .; d_call: .; cdr3_nt: TGTGCCAGCAGTTTAAGAGCTAACAGCAATCAGCCCCAGCATTTT; cdr3_aa: CASSLRANSNQPQHF